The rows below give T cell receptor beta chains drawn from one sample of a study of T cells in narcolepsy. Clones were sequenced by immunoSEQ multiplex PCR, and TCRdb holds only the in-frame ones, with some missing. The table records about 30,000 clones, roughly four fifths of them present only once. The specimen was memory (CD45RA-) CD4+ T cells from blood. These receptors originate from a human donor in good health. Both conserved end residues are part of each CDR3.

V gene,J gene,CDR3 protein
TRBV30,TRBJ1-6,CAWKGQLLGTLHF
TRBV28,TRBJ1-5,CASSLPPGARYSNQPQHF
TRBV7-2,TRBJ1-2,CASLPAGGYGYTF
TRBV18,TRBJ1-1,CASSSYRDQNTEAFF
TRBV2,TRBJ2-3,CASRGAFTDTQYF
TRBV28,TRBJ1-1,CASRVGGMNTEAFF
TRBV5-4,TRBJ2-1,CASSLGGGAGNEQFF
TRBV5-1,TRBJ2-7,CASSRDRRSYEQYF
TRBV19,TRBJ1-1,CASSTTGNTEAFF
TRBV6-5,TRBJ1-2,CASRVQQGESYTF